This T cell receptor (beta chain) was identified in a study of control samples from healthy donors and cancer patients. CDR3 length: 14 amino acids. Per germline, CDR1 SGHTA and CDR2 FQGTGA. J was trimmed by 5 bases and V by 3 bases; bases with no gene match: 4. Only in-frame clones appear in the TCRdb table, and some are missing; sequencing was by immunoSEQ multiplex PCR. Here the sample spans some 120,000 clones, 70% to 90% being singletons. Input material: blood. The V gene is TRBV7-3, the J gene TRBJ2-1, with 7 nucleotides matching TRBD2. This TCR was sampled from a man aged 50 to 59 in good health. The CDR3 DNA reads as TGTGCCAGCAGCTTGGGCGGGAGAAACAATGAGCAGTTCTTC. Amino acids: CASSLGGRNNEQFF.